These 29 T cell receptor beta chains were sequenced from one sample in a study of CD8 T cells in Susac syndrome (dated by TCRdb to between 2017 and 2020). The library was prepared using the immunoSEQ multiplex PCR assay. RNA was extracted using the RNeasy kit, and roughly 0.5 to 1 ug of the RNA was reverse transcribed with random hexamers. The public reads were run again by TCRdb, first through fastp at Q25 and then through MiXCR, and only productive beta chains were kept. Rows merge per CDR3 protein into single entries with the most common DNA and genes. The sample data list about 200,000 distinct CDR3 sequences, and 90% to 95% of these were observed just once. The ten largest clones capture roughly 0.088% of the sample. The sample comprised CD4+ T cells from PBMCs. The receptors derive from a human donor with multiple sclerosis.

The CDR3 region has the DNA TGCAGTGCTTCCCGGACTAGCCGGGAGACCCAGTACTTC. Residues: CSASRTSRETQYF. This chain uses TRBV20-1 with TRBJ2-5, with 8 bases aligning to TRBD2. Germline V gene lookup returns CDR1 DFQATT and CDR2 SNEGSKA (reference sequence). The V and J ends lost 5 bases and 5 bases, in that order; junction bases with no gene match: 7. The CDR3 is 13 amino acids.

The chain has TRBV20-1 and TRBJ2-1; TRBD2 agrees at 7 bases. V was pared by 0 bases and J by 4 bases, with 6 bases of the junction left unmatched. The CDR3 runs to 15 residues. Germline loops: CDR1 DFQATT, CDR2 SNEGSKA (reference sequence). CDR3 bases: TGCAGTGCTAGAGATGGCCTAGCGGAGTACAATGAGCAGTTCTTC. The encoded protein is CSARDGLAEYNEQFF.

This sequence joins TRBV2 and TRBJ2-5; D gene uncertain. Trimming stripped 8 bases from V and 3 bases from J, with 4 bases between. CDR1 SNHLY and CDR2 FYNNEI come from the germline V gene. The CDR3 contains 10 residues. Here the CDR3 reads CASSEETQYF. CDR3 DNA sequence: TGTGCCAGCTCAGAAGAGACCCAGTACTTC.

The rearrangement links TRBV7-6 to TRBJ2-3; D is possibly TRBD1 (5 bases). V was pared by 4 bases and J by 2 bases, with 10 bases between. CDR1 is SGHVS and CDR2 is FNYEAQ in the germline V gene. This CDR3 is 14 amino acids long. CDR3 coding DNA: TGTGCCAGCAGCTCCCGACAGTACACAGATACGCAGTATTTT. This translates into CASSSRQYTDTQYF.

The chain links TRBV2 to TRBJ2-7; D is ambiguous. The ends were cut back, 8 bases at V and 2 bases at J, with 7 bases in the middle. Germline CDR1 and CDR2: SNHLY and FYNNEI. CDR3 length equals 11 residues. The CDR3 DNA reads as TGTGCCAGCCACTTTGCCTACGAGCAGTACTTC. Translated: CASHFAYEQYF.

A word on this clonotype: One end of the junction is discordant with germline, which a read error may explain. J is TRBJ1-5 and V is TRBV5-8, with D possibly matching TRBD1 (6 bases). The CDR3 is made up of 14 amino acids. The germline V gene encodes CDR1 SGHTS and CDR2 YDEGEE. CDR3 region: CASTLSGANQPQHF. The CDR3 coding sequence is TGTGCCAGCACCTTGTCGGGGGCCAATCAGCCCCAGCATTTT.

The chain carries TRBV7-8 and TRBJ2-7; 14 bases are shared with TRBD2. The V segment lost 5 bases and the J segment 2 bases; nucleotides outside the gene matches: 11. The CDR3 totals 18 residues. Germline values: CDR1 SGHVS, CDR2 FQNEAQ. This chain's CDR3 is CASSTFPGLAGATYEQYF. CDR3 in DNA: TGTGCCAGCAGCACCTTCCCGGGACTAGCGGGAGCAACCTACGAGCAGTACTTC. Complete variable domain (other parts from reference TRBV7-8 and TRBJ2-7): GAGVSQSPRYKVAKRGQDVALRCDPISGHVSLFWYQQALGQGPEFLTYFQNEAQLDKSGLPSDRFFAERPEGSVSTLKIQRTQQEDSAVYLCASSTFPGLAGATYEQYFGPGTRLTVT.

The J gene is TRBJ2-3, the V gene TRBV7-9, with a weak D call TRBD1 (5 bases). V lost 3 bases, J lost 3 bases, and 10 bases lay in between. CDR1 and CDR2 from the germline V gene are SEHNR and FQNEAQ (reference sequence). The CDR3 runs 14 residues. CDR3 residues: CASSFRTITDTQYF. In DNA form, the CDR3 reads TGTGCCAGCAGCTTCAGGACAATAACAGATACGCAGTATTTT.

The chain recombines TRBV3-1 with TRBJ2-7; 12 positions agree with TRBD2. The germline V gene has CDR1 LGHDT and CDR2 YNNKEL (reference sequence). Trimming removed 4 bases from V and 4 bases from J; junction bases left unmatched: 8. The CDR3 runs to 16 residues. CDR3 protein: CASSPRLAGAVYEQYF. CDR3 DNA: TGTGCCAGCAGCCCGAGACTAGCGGGAGCTGTGTACGAGCAGTACTTC.

V usage is TRBV20-1 and J usage is TRBJ1-1; the match to TRBD1 covers 10 bases. With 6 bases clipped from V and 4 bases from J, the junction kept 8 bases outside the gene matches. The germline gives CDR1 DFQATT, CDR2 SNEGSKA (reference sequence). This CDR3 region has 14 residues. Here the CDR3 reads CSARPDRGPTEAFF. Here the CDR3 DNA reads TGCAGTGCCCGACCCGACAGGGGGCCCACTGAAGCTTTCTTT.

The V and J genes are TRBV30 and TRBJ1-5; no firm D call. Trimming removed 1 base at V and 2 bases at J, with 6 bases between. The germline V gene encodes CDR1 GTSNPN and CDR2 SVGIG (reference sequence). CDR3 length equals 13 residues. As DNA, the CDR3 is TGTGCCTGGAGTGCTGAGGGCAATCAGCCCCAGCATTTT. This gives the protein CAWSAEGNQPQHF.

The rearrangement joins TRBV11-2 to TRBJ2-1, with 13 bases identical to TRBD2. With 4 bases clipped from V and 8 bases from J, the junction kept 5 bases outside the gene matches. The CDR3 sequence is 15 residues long. Per the germline V gene, CDR1 is SGHAT and CDR2 is FQNNGV. The CDR3 loop is CASSSGLAGVDEQFF. Written as DNA, the CDR3 is TGTGCCAGCAGCTCCGGACTAGCGGGAGTGGATGAGCAGTTCTTC. Complete variable domain (other parts from reference TRBV11-2 and TRBJ2-1): EAGVAQSPRYKIIEKRQSVAFWCNPISGHATLYWYQQILGQGPKLLIQFQNNGVVDDSQLPKDRFSAERLKGVDSTLKIQPAKLEDSAVYLCASSSGLAGVDEQFFGPGTRLTVL.

This chain's CDR3 is CASSLQFGGGTEAFF. In nucleotides, the CDR3 is TGTGCCAGCAGTCTCCAGTTTGGGGGTGGCACTGAAGCTTTCTTT. The J gene is TRBJ1-1, the V gene TRBV27; weak D call: TRBD1 (5 bases). CDR1 and CDR2 from the germline V gene are MNHEY and SMNVEV (reference sequence). This CDR3 has 15 amino acids. The V and J ends lost 5 bases and 4 bases respectively, with 17 bases between them.

The rearrangement joins TRBV20-1 to TRBJ1-2; perhaps TRBD1 as D (5 bases). This CDR3 contains 14 residues. CDR1 and CDR2 from the germline V gene are DFQATT and SNEGSKA (reference sequence). V was shortened by 2 bases and J by 5 bases, with 15 bases between the two germline ends. The CDR3 DNA follows: TGCAGTGCTAGAAAGGACACCCTCCTGTATGGCTACACCTTC. It codes for CSARKDTLLYGYTF.

The V call is TRBV20-1, the J call TRBJ2-7, with D possibly matching TRBD1 (6 bases). There are 15 residues in the CDR3. The V end was cut by 6 bases, the J end by 3 bases, with 21 bases between. Germline V gives CDR1 DFQATT, CDR2 SNEGSKA (reference sequence). The CDR3 region is CSAQRASTGFYEQYF. In DNA, the CDR3 is TGCAGTGCCCAGCGCGCCTCGACAGGATTCTACGAGCAGTACTTC.

The J gene is TRBJ2-6, the V gene TRBV20-1, with D maybe TRBD1 (5 bases). CDR1 is DFQATT, CDR2 SNEGSKA, per germline (reference sequence). The V and J ends lost 1 base and 4 bases respectively, with 14 bases between them. This CDR3 is built from 16 residues. This CDR3 is CSARGPGQGGANVLTF. CDR3 in DNA: TGCAGTGCTAGAGGTCCAGGGCAAGGGGGGGCCAACGTCCTGACTTTC.

This rearrangement joins TRBV19 to TRBJ2-5; D is undetermined. The CDR3 runs to 13 residues. V lost 10 bases and J lost 2, with 14 bases in between. Germline CDR1 LNHDA, CDR2 SQIVND (reference sequence). The CDR3 loop is CATSWADQETQYF. The DNA of the CDR3 is TGTGCCACCTCATGGGCGGATCAAGAGACCCAGTACTTC.

This chain uses TRBV9 with TRBJ2-2; the D is unclear. The CDR3 is 16 residues long. Trimming removed 0 bases at V and 2 bases at J, with 11 bases between. From germline, CDR1 is SGDLS and CDR2 YYNGEE. The CDR3 nucleotides read TGTGCCAGCAGCGTAGAGTCAGGAGCTAACACCGGGGAGCTGTTTTTT. This translates into CASSVESGANTGELFF.

The chain employs TRBV7-3 and TRBJ2-5; the match to TRBD2 covers 14 bases. The CDR3 sequence is 15 residues long. The V gene's germline CDR1 is SGHTA and CDR2 FQGTGA. V lost 3 bases, J lost 7 bases, and 4 bases stayed unmatched. The CDR3: CASSFTGLAGGTQYF. The CDR3 DNA reads as TGTGCCAGCAGCTTTACAGGACTAGCGGGAGGGACCCAGTACTTC.

This rearrangement joins TRBV7-2 to TRBJ2-5; D is uncertain. This CDR3 is 14 amino acids long. V was clipped by 7 bases and J by 6 bases, with 18 bases between them. The germline gives CDR1 SGHTA, CDR2 FQGNSA. This CDR3 reads CASTPASPWKTQYF. The CDR3 DNA sequence: TGTGCCAGCACCCCAGCCTCCCCCTGGAAGACCCAGTACTTC.

The chain uses TRBV29-1 and TRBJ1-3; weak D call: TRBD1 (5 bases). From germline, CDR1 is SQVTM and CDR2 ANQGSEA. V shed 0 bases and J shed 4 bases, with 10 bases lying between them. CDR3 size: 14 residues. DNA for the CDR3: TGCAGCGTTGAAGATCGAGGGACGGGAAACACCATATATTTT. Encoded protein: CSVEDRGTGNTIYF.

This sequence joins TRBV30 and TRBJ1-5, with a possible D match to TRBD1 (5 bases). CDR1 and CDR2 from the germline V gene are GTSNPN and SVGIG (reference sequence). The CDR3 is 15 residues long. V lost 0 bases to trimming and J lost 0 bases, with 9 bases between them. The CDR3 bases are TGTGCCTGGAGTGTACCAGGGATTAGCAATCAGCCCCAGCATTTT. Its protein product is CAWSVPGISNQPQHF.

The CDR3 spells CSAPPGLGAYEQYF. The CDR3 DNA sequence: TGCAGTGCTCCACCGGGACTAGGGGCCTACGAGCAGTACTTC. The rearrangement links TRBV20-1 to TRBJ2-7; 8 positions match TRBD2. This CDR3 spans 14 amino acids. Looked up from germline, CDR1 is DFQATT and CDR2 is SNEGSKA (reference sequence). V gave up 5 bases and J gave up 2 bases; unmatched junction bases: 8.

This clonotype is a singleton in its sample. The germline gene is not matched at one end of the junction; a read error may be the cause. J is TRBJ1-2 and V is TRBV30; perhaps TRBD1 as D (5 bases). CDR3 length equals 11 residues. The V gene's germline CDR1 is GTSNPN and CDR2 SVGIG (reference sequence). CDR3 coding DNA: TGTGCCTGGAGTGTGGGGCAGATTTCCTTCTTC. Its translation is CAWSVGQISFF.

This rearrangement joins TRBV6-5 to TRBJ1-5; no clear D gene. Germline V lookup: CDR1 MNHEY, CDR2 SVGAGI. The ends were cut back, 7 bases at V and 4 bases at J, with 17 bases in the middle. This CDR3 has 15 residues. The CDR3 here is CASTPAAGVNQPQHF. The CDR3 DNA reads as TGTGCCAGCACCCCGGCCGCCGGAGTAAATCAGCCCCAGCATTTT.

The chain carries TRBV6-5 and TRBJ2-7; 9 bases are shared with TRBD1. This CDR3 comprises 15 residues. The V gene end was trimmed by 0 bases and the J gene end by 5 bases; junction bases not matched to a gene: 5. The V gene's germline CDR1 is MNHEY and CDR2 SVGAGI. CDR3 in amino acids: CASSYSGQGTHEQYF. In DNA form, the CDR3 reads TGTGCCAGCAGTTACTCGGGACAGGGTACCCACGAGCAGTACTTC.

The gene calls are TRBV10-3 and TRBJ1-2; the D gene is possibly TRBD1 (6 bases). The CDR3 is 10 residues long. Per the germline V gene, CDR1 is ENHRY and CDR2 is SYGVKD. Here the CDR3 reads CATQGNGYTF. The CDR3 DNA reads TGTGCTACTCAGGGGAATGGCTACACCTTC.

This clonotype was seen a single time. This rearrangement joins TRBV5-6 to TRBJ2-7; unclear D gene. Germline values: CDR1 SGHDT, CDR2 YYEEEE. The CDR3 extends over 12 amino acids. The V end lost 1 base, the J end lost 6 bases, and 8 bases lay between the germline ends. The CDR3 DNA reads as TGTGCCAGCAGCTTGAGGGCGAGCGAGCAGTACTTC. Its translation: CASSLRASEQYF. Variable domain in full (rest from reference TRBV5-6 and TRBJ2-7): DAGVTQSPTHLIKTRGQQVTLRCSPKSGHDTVSWYQQALGQGPQFIFQYYEEEERQRGNFPDRFSGHQFPNYSSELNVNALLLGDSALYLCASSLRASEQYFGPGTRLTVT.

The chain uses TRBV6-5 and TRBJ1-6; D unresolved. Germline V lookup: CDR1 MNHEY, CDR2 SVGAGI. V lost 6 bases to trimming and J lost 14 bases, with 14 bases between them. This CDR3 is built from 12 residues. The CDR3 DNA is TGTGCCAGCAGCCCGGAACGAGAATCCCTCCACTTT. Encoded protein: CASSPERESLHF.